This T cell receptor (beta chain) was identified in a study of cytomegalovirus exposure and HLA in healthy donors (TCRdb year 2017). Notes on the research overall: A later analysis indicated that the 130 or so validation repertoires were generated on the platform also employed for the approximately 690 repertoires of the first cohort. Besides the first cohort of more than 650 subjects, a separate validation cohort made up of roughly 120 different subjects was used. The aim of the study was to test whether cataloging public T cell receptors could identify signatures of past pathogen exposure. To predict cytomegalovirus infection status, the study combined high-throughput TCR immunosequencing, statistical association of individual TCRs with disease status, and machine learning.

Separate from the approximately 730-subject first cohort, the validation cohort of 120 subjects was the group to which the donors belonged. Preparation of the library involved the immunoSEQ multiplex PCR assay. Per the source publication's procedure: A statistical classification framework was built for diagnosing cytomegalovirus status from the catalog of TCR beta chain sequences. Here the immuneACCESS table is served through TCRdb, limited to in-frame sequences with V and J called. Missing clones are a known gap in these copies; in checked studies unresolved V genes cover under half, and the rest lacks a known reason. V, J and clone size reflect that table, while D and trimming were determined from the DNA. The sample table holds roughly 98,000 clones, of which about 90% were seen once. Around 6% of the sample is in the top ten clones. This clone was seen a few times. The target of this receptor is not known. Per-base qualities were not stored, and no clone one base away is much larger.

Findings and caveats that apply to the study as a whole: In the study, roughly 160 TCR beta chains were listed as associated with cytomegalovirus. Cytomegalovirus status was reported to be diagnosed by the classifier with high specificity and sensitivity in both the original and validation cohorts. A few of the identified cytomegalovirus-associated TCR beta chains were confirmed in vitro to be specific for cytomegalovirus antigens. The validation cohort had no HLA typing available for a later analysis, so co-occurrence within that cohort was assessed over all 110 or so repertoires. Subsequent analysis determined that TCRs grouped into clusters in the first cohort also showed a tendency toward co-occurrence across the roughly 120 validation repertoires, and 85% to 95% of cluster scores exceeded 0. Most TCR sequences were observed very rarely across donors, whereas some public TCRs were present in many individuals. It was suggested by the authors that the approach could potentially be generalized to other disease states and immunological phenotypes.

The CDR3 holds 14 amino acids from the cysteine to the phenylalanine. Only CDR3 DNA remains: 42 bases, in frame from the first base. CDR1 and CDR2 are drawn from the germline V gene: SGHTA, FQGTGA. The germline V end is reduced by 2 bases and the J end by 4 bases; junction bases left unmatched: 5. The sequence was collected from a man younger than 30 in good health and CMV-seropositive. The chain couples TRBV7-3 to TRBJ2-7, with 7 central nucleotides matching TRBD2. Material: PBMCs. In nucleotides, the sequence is TGTGCCAGCAGCTTAGAGGGAGGGCCTTACGAGCAGTACTTC. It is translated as CASSLEGGPYEQYF.